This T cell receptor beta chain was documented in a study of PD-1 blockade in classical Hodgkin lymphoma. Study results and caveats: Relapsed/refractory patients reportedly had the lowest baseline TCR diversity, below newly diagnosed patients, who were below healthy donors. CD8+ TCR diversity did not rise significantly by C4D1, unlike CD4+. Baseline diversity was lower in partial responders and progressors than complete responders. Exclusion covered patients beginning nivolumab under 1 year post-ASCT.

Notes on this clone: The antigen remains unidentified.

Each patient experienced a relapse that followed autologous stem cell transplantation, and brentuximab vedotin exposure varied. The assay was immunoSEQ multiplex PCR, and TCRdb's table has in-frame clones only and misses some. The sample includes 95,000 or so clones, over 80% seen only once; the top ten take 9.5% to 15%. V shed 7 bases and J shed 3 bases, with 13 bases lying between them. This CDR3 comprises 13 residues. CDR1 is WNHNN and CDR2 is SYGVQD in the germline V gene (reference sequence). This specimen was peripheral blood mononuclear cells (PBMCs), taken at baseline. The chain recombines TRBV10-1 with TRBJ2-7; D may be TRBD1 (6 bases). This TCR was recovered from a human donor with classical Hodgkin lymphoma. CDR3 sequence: CASKAGVIYEQYF. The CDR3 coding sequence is TGCGCCAGCAAAGCAGGGGTAATCTACGAGCAGTACTTC.